This entry features one T cell receptor beta chain sequence. Its antigen remains unidentified. PCR employed 60 Vbeta and 13 Jbeta primers. The repertoire was sequenced with immunoSEQ multiplex PCR; TCRdb's copy has only in-frame clones and lacks some. The sample lists some 96,000 clones; roughly three quarters were seen once. The data belong to a study of cytomegalovirus exposure and HLA in healthy donors. Study-level points and caveats: Per a prior analysis, the majority of TCR beta V segments were productive roughly 90% or roughly 30% of the time.

Trimming removed 5 bases from V and 5 bases from J; junction bases left unmatched: 4. Looked up from germline, CDR1 is SGHTA and CDR2 is FQGNSA. The CDR3 totals 13 residues. The clonotype comes from a female donor in good health and CMV-seronegative. The sequenced material came from PBMCs. The chain carries TRBV7-2 and TRBJ2-7, with 9 bases identical to TRBD1. The CDR3 protein is CASSITGGDEQYF. The CDR3 bases are TGTGCCAGCAGCATTACAGGGGGCGACGAGCAGTACTTC.